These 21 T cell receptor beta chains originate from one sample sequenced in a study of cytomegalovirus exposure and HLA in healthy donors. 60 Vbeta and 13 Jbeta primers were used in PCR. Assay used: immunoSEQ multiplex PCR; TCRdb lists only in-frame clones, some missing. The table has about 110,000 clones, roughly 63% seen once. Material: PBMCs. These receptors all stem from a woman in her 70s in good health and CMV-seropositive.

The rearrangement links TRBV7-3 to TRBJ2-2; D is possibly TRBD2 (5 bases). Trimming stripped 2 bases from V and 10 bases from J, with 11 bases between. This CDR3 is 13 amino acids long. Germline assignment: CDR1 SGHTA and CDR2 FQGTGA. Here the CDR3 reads CASSLVGDTELFF. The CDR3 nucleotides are TGTGCCAGCAGCTTAGTCGGGGATACGGAGCTGTTTTTT.

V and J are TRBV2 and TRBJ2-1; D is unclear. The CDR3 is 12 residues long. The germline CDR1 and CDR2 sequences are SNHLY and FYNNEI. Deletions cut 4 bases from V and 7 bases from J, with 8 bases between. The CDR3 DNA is TGTGCCAGCAGTGCGTTAGATAATGAGCAGTTCTTC. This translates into CASSALDNEQFF.

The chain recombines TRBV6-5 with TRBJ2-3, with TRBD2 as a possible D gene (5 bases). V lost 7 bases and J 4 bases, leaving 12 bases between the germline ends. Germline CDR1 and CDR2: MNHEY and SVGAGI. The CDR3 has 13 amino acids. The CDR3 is CASKEGAPDTQYF. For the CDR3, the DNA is TGTGCCAGCAAAGAGGGAGCCCCAGATACGCAGTATTTT.

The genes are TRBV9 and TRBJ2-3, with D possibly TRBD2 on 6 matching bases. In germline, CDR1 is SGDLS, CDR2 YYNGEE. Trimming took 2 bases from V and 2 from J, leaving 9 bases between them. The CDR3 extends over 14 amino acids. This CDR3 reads CASSVGTHTDTQYF. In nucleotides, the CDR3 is TGTGCCAGCAGCGTTGGGACTCACACAGATACGCAGTATTTT. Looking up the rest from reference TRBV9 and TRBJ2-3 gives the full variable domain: DSGVTQTPKHLITATGQRVTLRCSPRSGDLSVYWYQQSLDQGLQFLIQYYNGEERAKGNILERFSAQQFPDLHSELNLSSLELGDSALYFCASSVGTHTDTQYFGPGTRLTVL.

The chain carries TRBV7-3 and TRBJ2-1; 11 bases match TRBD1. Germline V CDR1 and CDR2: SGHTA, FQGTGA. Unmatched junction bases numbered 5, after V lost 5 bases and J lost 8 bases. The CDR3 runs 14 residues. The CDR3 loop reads CASSNGQGAYEQFF. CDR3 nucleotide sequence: TGTGCCAGCAGCAACGGACAGGGGGCGTATGAGCAGTTCTTC.

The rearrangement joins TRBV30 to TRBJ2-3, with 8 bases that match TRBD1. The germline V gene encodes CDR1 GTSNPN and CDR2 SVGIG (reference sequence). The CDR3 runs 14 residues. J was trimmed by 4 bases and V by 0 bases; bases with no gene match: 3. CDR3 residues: CAWSVRGRSDTQYF. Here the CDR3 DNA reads TGTGCCTGGAGTGTCAGGGGGCGGTCAGATACGCAGTATTTT.

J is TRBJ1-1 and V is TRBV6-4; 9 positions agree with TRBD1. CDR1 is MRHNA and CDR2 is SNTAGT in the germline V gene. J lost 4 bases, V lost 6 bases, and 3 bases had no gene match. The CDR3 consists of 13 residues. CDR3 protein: CASSQQGATEAFF. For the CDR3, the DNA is TGTGCCAGCAGCCAACAGGGGGCCACTGAAGCTTTCTTT.

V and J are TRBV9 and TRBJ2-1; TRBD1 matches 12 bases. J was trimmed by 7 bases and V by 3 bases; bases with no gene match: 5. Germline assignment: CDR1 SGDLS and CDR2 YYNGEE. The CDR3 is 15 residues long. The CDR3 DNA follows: TGTGCCAGCAGCGCGGGACAGGGGGCGGGAAATGAGCAGTTCTTC. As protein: CASSAGQGAGNEQFF.

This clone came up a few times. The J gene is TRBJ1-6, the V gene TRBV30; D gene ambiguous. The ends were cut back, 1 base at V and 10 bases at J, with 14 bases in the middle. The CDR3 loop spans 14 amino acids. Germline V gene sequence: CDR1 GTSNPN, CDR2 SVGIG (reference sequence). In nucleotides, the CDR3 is TGTGCCTGGAGTGATACCGGGATTACCTCACCCCTCCACTTT. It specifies CAWSDTGITSPLHF. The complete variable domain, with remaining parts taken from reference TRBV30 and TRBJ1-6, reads SQTIHQWPATLVQPVGSPLSLECTVEGTSNPNLYWYRQAAGRGLQLLFYSVGIGQISSEVPQNLSASRPQDRQFILSSKKLLLSDSGFYLCAWSDTGITSPLHFGNGTRLTVT.

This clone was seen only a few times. CDR3 nucleotide sequence: TGTGCCAGCAGTTCCCACGGGAACACTGAAGCTTTCTTT. Protein product: CASSSHGNTEAFF. The V gene is TRBV6-5, the J gene TRBJ1-1; no firm D call. The germline CDR1 and CDR2 sequences are MNHEY and SVGAGI. V dropped 4 bases and J dropped 1 base, with 7 bases sitting between them. This CDR3 comprises 13 residues.

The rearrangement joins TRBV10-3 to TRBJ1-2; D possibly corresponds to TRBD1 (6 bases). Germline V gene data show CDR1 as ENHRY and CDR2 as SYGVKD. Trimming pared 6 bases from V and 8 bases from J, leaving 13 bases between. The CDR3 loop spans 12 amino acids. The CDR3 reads CAISPDSNGYTF. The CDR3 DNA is TGTGCCATCAGCCCGGACAGTAACGGCTACACCTTC.

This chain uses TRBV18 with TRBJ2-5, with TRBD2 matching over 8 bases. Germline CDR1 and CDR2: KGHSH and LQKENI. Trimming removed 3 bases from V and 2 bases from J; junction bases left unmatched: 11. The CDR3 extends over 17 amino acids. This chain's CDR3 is CASSPLGVSGGQETQYF. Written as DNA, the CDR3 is TGTGCCAGCTCACCCCTGGGGGTCAGCGGGGGACAAGAGACCCAGTACTTC.

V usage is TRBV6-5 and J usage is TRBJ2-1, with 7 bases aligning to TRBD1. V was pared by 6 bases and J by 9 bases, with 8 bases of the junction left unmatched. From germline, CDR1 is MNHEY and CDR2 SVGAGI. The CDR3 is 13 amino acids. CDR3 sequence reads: CASSLTGEREQFF. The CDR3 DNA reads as TGTGCCAGCAGCTTAACAGGGGAACGTGAGCAGTTCTTC.

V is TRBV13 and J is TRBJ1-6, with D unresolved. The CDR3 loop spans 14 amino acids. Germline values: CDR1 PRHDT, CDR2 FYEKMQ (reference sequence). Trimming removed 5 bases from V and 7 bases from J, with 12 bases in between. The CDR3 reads CASSPAGVNSPLHF. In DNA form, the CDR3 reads TGTGCCAGCAGCCCCGCCGGGGTGAATTCACCCCTCCACTTT.

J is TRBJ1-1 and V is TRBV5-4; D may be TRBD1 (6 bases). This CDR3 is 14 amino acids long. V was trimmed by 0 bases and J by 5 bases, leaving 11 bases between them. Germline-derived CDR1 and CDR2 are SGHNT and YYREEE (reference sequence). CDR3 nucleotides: TGTGCCAGCAGCTTGGAGGGGGTGGGGACTGAAGCTTTCTTT. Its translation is CASSLEGVGTEAFF.

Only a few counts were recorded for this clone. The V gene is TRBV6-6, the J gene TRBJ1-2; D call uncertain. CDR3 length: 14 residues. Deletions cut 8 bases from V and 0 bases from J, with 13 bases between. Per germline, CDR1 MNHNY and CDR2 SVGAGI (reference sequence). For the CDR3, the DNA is TGTGCCAGCGTTTCACTCGGGTCTAACTATGGCTACACCTTC. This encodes CASVSLGSNYGYTF.

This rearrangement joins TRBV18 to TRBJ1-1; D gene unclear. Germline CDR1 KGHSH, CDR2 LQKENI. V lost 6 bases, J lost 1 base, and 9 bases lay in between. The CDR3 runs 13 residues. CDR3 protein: CASSPAENTEAFF. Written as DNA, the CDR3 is TGTGCCAGCTCCCCTGCAGAGAACACTGAAGCTTTCTTT. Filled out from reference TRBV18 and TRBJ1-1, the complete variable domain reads NAGVMQNPRHLVRRRGQEARLRCSPMKGHSHVYWYRQLPEEGLKFMVYLQKENIIDESGMPKERFSAEFPKEGPSILRIQQVVRGDSAAYFCASSPAENTEAFFGQGTRLTVV.

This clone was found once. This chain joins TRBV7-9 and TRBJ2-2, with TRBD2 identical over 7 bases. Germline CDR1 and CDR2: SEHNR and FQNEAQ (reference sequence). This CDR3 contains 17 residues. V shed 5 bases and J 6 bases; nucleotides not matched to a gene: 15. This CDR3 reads CASSAMSSGSGPGELFF. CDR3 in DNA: TGTGCCAGCAGCGCAATGTCTAGCGGTTCCGGGCCCGGGGAGCTGTTTTTT. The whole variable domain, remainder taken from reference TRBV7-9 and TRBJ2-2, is DTGVSQNPRHKITKRGQNVTFRCDPISEHNRLYWYRQTLGQGPEFLTYFQNEAQLEKSRLLSDRFSAERPKGSFSTLEIQRTEQGDSAMYLCASSAMSSGSGPGELFFGEGSRLTVL.

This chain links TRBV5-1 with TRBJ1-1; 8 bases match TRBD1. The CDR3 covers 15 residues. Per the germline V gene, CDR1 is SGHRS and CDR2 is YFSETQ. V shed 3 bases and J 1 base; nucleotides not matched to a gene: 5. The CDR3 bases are TGCGCCAGCAGCTCCGGAGGGACAGGGAACACTGAAGCTTTCTTT. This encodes CASSSGGTGNTEAFF.

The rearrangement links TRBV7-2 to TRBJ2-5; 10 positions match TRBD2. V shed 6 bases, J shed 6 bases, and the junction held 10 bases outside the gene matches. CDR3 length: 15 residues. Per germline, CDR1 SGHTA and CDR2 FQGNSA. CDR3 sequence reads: CASSSLAGASQTQYF. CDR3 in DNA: TGTGCCAGCAGTTCCCTAGCGGGGGCCTCCCAGACCCAGTACTTC.

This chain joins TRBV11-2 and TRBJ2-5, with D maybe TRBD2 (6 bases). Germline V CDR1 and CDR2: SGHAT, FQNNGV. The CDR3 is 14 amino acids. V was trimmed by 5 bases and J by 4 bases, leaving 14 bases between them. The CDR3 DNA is TGTGCCAGCAGCCTCGCGGGGCGGCTAGAGACCCAGTACTTC. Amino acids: CASSLAGRLETQYF. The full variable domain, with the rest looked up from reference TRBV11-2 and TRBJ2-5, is EAGVAQSPRYKIIEKRQSVAFWCNPISGHATLYWYQQILGQGPKLLIQFQNNGVVDDSQLPKDRFSAERLKGVDSTLKIQPAKLEDSAVYLCASSLAGRLETQYFGPGTRLLVL.